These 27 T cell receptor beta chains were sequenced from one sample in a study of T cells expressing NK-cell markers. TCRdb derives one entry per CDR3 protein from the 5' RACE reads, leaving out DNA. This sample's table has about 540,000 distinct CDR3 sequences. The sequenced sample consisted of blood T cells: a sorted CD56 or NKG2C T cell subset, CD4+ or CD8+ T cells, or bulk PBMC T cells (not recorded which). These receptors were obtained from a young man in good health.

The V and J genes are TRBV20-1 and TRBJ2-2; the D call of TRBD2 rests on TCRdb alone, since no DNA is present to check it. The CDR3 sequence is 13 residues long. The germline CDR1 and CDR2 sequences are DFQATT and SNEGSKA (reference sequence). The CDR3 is CSASASGHGELFF.

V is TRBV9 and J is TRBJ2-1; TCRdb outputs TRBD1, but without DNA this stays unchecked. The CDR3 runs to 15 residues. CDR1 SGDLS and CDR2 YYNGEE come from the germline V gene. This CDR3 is CASSIRGAPGGEQFF.

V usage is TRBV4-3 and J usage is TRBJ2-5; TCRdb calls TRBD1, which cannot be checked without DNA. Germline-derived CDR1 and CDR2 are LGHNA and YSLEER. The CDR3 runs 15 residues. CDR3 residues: CASSQDPGLRETQYF.

The CDR3 protein is CATSRENGYSNQPQHF. The V call is TRBV15, the J call TRBJ1-5. From germline, CDR1 is LNHNV and CDR2 YYDKDF (reference sequence). The CDR3 spans 16 residues.

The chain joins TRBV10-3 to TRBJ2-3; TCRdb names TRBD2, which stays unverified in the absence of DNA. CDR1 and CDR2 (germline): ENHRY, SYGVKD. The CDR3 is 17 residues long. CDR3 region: CASKIDRDYSGTDTQYF.

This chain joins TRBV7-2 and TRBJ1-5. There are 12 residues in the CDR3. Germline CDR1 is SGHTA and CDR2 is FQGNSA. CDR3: CASSPENQPQHF. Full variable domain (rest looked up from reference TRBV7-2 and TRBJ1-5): GAGVSQSPSNKVTEKGKDVELRCDPISGHTALYWYRQSLGQGLEFLIYFQGNSAPDKSGLPSDRFSAERTGGSVSTLTIQRTQQEDSAVYLCASSPENQPQHFGDGTRLSIL.

The CDR3 reads CASSSLPGSPNTGELFF. The chain combines TRBV6-5 with TRBJ2-2; with no DNA, the TCRdb D assignment of TRBD2 cannot be verified. CDR1 MNHEY and CDR2 SVGAGI come from the germline V gene. The CDR3 is 17 amino acids.

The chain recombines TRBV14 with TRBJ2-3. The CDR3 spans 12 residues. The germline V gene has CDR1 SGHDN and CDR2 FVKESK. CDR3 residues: CASSQGHDTQYF.

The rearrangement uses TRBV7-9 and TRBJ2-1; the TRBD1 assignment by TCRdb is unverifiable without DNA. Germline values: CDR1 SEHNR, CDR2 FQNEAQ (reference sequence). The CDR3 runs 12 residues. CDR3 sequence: CASSTRQGEQFF.

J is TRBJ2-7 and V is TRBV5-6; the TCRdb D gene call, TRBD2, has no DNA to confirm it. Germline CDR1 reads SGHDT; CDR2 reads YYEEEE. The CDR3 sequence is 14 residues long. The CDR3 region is CASSPRGRAPEQYF.

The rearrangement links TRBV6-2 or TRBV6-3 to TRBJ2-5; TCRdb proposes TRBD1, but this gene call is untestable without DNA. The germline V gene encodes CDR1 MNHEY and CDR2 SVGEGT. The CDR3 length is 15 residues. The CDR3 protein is CASSYSWTGQETQYF.

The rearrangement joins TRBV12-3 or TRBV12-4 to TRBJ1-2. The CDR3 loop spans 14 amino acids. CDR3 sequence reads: CASSFLAGYYGYTF.

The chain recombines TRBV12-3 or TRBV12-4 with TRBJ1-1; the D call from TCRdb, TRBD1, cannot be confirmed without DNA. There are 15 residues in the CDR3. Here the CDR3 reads CASSLSRGGDTEAFF.

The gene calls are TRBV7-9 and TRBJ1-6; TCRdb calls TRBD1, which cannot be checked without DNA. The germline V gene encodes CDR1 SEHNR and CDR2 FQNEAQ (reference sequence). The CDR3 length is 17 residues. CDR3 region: CASSPDRGTDYNSPLHF. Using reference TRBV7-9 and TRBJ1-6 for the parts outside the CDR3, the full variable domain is DTGVSQNPRHKITKRGQNVTFRCDPISEHNRLYWYRQTLGQGPEFLTYFQNEAQLEKSRLLSDRFSAERPKGSFSTLEIQRTEQGDSAMYLCASSPDRGTDYNSPLHFGNGTRLTVT.

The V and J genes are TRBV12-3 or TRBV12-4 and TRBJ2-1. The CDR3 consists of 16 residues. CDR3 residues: CASSQIIADSYNEQFF.

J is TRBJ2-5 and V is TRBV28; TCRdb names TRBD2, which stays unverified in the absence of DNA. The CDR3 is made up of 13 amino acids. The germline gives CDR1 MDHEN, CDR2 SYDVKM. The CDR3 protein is CASRLRKAGAQYF.

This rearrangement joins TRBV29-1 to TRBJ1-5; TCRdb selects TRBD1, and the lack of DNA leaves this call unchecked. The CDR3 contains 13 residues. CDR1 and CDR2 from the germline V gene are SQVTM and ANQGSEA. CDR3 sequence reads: CSVRDRGDQPQHF.

The CDR3 region is CASSQKWDGQGRRRNEQFF. The chain joins TRBV27 to TRBJ2-1; TCRdb selects TRBD1, and the lack of DNA leaves this call unchecked. From germline, CDR1 is MNHEY and CDR2 SMNVEV (reference sequence). This CDR3 has 19 amino acids.

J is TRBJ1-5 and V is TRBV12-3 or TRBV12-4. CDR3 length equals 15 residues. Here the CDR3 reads CASRNELGSAQPQHF.

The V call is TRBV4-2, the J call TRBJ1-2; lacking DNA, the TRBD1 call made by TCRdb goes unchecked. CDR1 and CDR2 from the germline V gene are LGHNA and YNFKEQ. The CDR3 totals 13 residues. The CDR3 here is CATGDRANYGYTF.

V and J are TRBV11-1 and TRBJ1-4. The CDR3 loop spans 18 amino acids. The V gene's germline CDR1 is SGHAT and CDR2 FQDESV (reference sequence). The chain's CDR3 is CASSLTHNLGRNNEKLFF.

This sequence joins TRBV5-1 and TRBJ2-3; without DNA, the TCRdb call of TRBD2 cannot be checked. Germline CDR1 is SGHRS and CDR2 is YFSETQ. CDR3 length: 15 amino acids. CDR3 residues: CASSLAGISTDTQYF.

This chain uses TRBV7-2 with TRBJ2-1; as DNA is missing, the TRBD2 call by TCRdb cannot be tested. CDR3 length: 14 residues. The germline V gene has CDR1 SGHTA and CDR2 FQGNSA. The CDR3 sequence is CASSFRAVSGEQFF.

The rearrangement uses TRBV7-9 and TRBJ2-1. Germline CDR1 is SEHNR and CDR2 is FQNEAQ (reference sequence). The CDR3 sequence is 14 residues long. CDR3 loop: CASSLPGLLNEQFF.

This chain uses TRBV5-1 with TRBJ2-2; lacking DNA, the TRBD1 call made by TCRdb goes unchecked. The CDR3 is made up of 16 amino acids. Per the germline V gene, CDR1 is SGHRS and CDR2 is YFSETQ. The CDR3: CASSLSGQRNTGELFF.

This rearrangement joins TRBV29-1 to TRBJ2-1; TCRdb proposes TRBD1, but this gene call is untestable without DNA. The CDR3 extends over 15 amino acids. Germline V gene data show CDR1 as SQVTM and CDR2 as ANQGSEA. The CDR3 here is CSVCTGDSLVNEQFF.

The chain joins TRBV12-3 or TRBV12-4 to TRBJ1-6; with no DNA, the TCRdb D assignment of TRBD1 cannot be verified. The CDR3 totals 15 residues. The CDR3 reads CASSPSGGYNSPLHF.